This T cell receptor beta chain was identified during a study of pediatric ulcerative colitis. Overall study results and limits: Repertoires came from total lymphocyte DNA, so rare subsets like regulatory T cells may be missed.

With regard to this clone: What it recognizes is unknown.

Rectal tissue came from one to two pinch biopsies taken at colonoscopy. In germline, CDR1 is SGHTA, CDR2 FQGNSA. V was pared by 1 base and J by 5 bases, with 15 bases between. The length of the CDR3 is 15 residues. TCRdb's copy holds only in-frame clones and misses some; the assay was immunoSEQ multiplex PCR. This table has about 37,000 clones, 65% to 85% appearing once. The chain uses TRBV7-2 and TRBJ2-7; weak D call: TRBD2 (7 bases). This receptor was obtained from a boy aged 5-17 years with severe ulcerative colitis. The material sequenced was gut tissue. The CDR3: CASSLEGGGWDEQYF. The CDR3, as DNA: TGTGCCAGCAGCTTAGAAGGGGGGGGCTGGGACGAGCAGTACTTC.